One sample yielded the 3 T cell receptor beta chains listed below, sequenced in a study of cytomegalovirus exposure and HLA in healthy donors. Amplification used 60 Vbeta primers and 13 Jbeta primers. TCRdb's copy holds only in-frame clones and misses some; the assay was immunoSEQ multiplex PCR. In the table there are roughly 150,000 clones, 55% to 70% of which are singletons. Sequenced input: PBMCs. These receptors came from a woman between 25 and 40 years old in good health and CMV-seropositive.

Here the CDR3 DNA reads TGCGCCAGCAGTGTAGACGGGCAAGAGACCCAGTACTTC. This encodes CASSVDGQETQYF. V usage is TRBV10-1 and J usage is TRBJ2-5; D not resolved. Germline V CDR1 and CDR2: WNHNN, SYGVQD (reference sequence). CDR3 length: 13 residues. V was cut by 4 bases and J by 2 bases, with 8 bases left in between.

This clone was counted between two and nine times. The gene calls are TRBV9 and TRBJ2-7; D possibly corresponds to TRBD2 (5 bases). V lost 3 bases to trimming and J lost 0 bases, with 7 bases between them. Germline assignment: CDR1 SGDLS and CDR2 YYNGEE. This CDR3 comprises 13 residues. This CDR3 is CASSGRDSYEQYF. DNA for the CDR3: TGTGCCAGCAGCGGACGGGACTCCTACGAGCAGTACTTC.

The chain couples TRBV28 to TRBJ1-2, with D unresolved. V was cut by 0 bases and J by 8 bases, with 10 bases left in between. The CDR3 spans 13 residues. Germline V gene lookup returns CDR1 MDHEN and CDR2 SYDVKM. The CDR3 DNA is TGTGCCAGCAGTTTATGGGAGGGTGGCGGCTACACCTTC. Its translation: CASSLWEGGGYTF.